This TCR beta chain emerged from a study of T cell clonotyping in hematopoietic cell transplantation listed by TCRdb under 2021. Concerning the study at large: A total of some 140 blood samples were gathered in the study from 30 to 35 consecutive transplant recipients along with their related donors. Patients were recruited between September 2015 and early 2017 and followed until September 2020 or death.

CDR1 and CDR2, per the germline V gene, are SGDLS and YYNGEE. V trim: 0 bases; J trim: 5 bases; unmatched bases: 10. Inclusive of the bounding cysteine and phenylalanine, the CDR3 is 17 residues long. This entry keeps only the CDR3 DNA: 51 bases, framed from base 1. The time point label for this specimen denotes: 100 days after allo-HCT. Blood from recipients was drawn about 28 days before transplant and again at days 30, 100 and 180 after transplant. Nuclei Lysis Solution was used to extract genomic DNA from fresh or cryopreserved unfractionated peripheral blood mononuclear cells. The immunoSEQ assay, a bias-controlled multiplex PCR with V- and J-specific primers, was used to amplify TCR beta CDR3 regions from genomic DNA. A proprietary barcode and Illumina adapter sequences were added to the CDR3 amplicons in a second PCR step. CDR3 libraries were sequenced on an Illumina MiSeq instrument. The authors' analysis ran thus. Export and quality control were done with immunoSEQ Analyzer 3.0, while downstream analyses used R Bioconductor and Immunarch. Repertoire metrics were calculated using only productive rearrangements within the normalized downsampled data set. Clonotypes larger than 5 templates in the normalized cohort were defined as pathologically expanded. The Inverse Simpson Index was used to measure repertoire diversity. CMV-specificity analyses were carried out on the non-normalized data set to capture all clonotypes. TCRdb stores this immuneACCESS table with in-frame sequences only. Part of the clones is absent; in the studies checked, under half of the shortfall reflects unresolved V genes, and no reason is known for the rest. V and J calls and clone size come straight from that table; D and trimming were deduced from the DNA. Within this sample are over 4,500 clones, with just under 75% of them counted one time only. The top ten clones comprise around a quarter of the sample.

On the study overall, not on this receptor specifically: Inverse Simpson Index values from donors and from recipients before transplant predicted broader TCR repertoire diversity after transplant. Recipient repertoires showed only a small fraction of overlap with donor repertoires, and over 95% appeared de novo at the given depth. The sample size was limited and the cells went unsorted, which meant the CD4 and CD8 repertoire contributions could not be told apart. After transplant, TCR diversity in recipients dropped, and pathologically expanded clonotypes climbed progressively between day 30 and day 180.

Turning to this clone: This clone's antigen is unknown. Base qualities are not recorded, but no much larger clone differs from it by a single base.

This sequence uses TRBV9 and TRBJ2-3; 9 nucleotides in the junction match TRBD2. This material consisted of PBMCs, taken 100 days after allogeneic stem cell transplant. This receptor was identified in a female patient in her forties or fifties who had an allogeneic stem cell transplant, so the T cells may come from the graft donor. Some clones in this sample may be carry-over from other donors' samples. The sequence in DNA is TGTGCCAGCAGCGTAGCAGCGGGAGGTCCACACGGAGATACGCAGTATTTT. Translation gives CASSVAAGGPHGDTQYF. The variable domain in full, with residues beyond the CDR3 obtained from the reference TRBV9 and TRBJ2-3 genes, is DSGVTQTPKHLITATGQRVTLRCSPRSGDLSVYWYQQSLDQGLQFLIQYYNGEERAKGNILERFSAQQFPDLHSELNLSSLELGDSALYFCASSVAAGGPHGDTQYFGPGTRLTVL.